The 23 T cell receptor beta chains listed next were all sequenced from one sample in a study of PD-L1 blockade in urothelial cancer. Time point: pretreatment peripheral blood. TCRdb's table, derived via immunoSEQ multiplex PCR, lists solely in-frame clones and lacks some. Of around 100,000 clones listed, around nine tenths are singletons. Here the sequenced sample was PBMCs, taken around atezolizumab (anti-PD-L1) treatment. The receptors come from a man between 60 and 75 years old with urothelial cancer.

The CDR3 is CASSERDRQDTQYF. The CDR3, as DNA: TGTGCCAGCAGTGAAAGGGACAGACAAGATACGCAGTATTTT. The gene calls are TRBV2 and TRBJ2-3, with 7 bases lining up with TRBD1. The germline V gene encodes CDR1 SNHLY and CDR2 FYNNEI. J gave up 5 bases and V 2 bases, and 4 bases lay outside the gene matches. The length of the CDR3 is 14 residues.

The J gene is TRBJ2-1, the V gene TRBV4-2; 7 nucleotides match TRBD1. This CDR3 spans 14 amino acids. CDR1 is LGHNA and CDR2 is YNFKEQ in the germline V gene. V lost 4 bases and J lost 4; bases outside the gene matches: 4. The CDR3 sequence is CASSRDSLYNEQFF. The CDR3 DNA is TGTGCCAGCAGCCGGGACAGCTTATACAATGAGCAGTTCTTC.

The DNA for the CDR3 is TGTGCCAGCAGTTCGACCCATCGGGTGAACACTGAAGCTTTCTTT. Translating it yields CASSSTHRVNTEAFF. The rearrangement links TRBV28 to TRBJ1-1; D unresolved. The length of the CDR3 is 15 residues. Trimming took 4 bases from V and 0 from J, leaving 12 bases between them. Germline V gene data show CDR1 as MDHEN and CDR2 as SYDVKM.

V is TRBV18 and J is TRBJ1-1, with D possibly TRBD1 on 6 matching bases. Between the trimmed V and J ends, which lost 4 bases and 1 base, there was a span of 16 bases. CDR3 length: 16 amino acids. The germline V gene encodes CDR1 KGHSH and CDR2 LQKENI. CDR3 sequence reads: CASSLTSGQKNTEAFF. The CDR3 DNA reads as TGTGCCAGCTCACTGACCTCGGGACAAAAGAACACTGAAGCTTTCTTT. The full variable domain, its missing parts supplied by reference TRBV18 and TRBJ1-1, is NAGVMQNPRHLVRRRGQEARLRCSPMKGHSHVYWYRQLPEEGLKFMVYLQKENIIDESGMPKERFSAEFPKEGPSILRIQQVVRGDSAAYFCASSLTSGQKNTEAFFGQGTRLTVV.

On this clone: One end of the junction fails to match germline, which may point to a read error. This rearrangement joins TRBV10-3 to TRBJ2-1, with TRBD2 matching 11 bases. In germline, CDR1 is ENHRY, CDR2 SYGVKD. The CDR3 is 17 residues long. The CDR3 nucleotides are TGTGCCATCAGCGAGTCGGTAGCGGGAGGGGGTGACAATGAGCAGTTCTTC. Amino acids: CAISESVAGGGDNEQFF.

This clone was counted once. The chain carries TRBV5-4 and TRBJ2-7, with a possible D match to TRBD1 (5 bases). Germline values: CDR1 SGHNT, CDR2 YYREEE (reference sequence). This CDR3 spans 14 amino acids. Trimming stripped 3 bases from V and 0 bases from J, with 10 bases between. The CDR3 reads CASSSQGGSYEQYF. DNA of the CDR3: TGTGCCAGCAGCTCGCAGGGTGGCTCCTACGAGCAGTACTTC.

The chain uses TRBV18 and TRBJ2-7; TRBD2 matches at 7 bases. CDR1 and CDR2 (germline): KGHSH, LQKENI. V was pared by 2 bases and J by 2 bases, with 3 bases of the junction left unmatched. The CDR3 covers 14 residues. The CDR3 DNA follows: TGTGCCAGCTCACCAGGGGGGGGGACCTACGAGCAGTACTTC. This encodes CASSPGGGTYEQYF. The variable domain in full, completed from reference TRBV18 and TRBJ2-7, reads NAGVMQNPRHLVRRRGQEARLRCSPMKGHSHVYWYRQLPEEGLKFMVYLQKENIIDESGMPKERFSAEFPKEGPSILRIQQVVRGDSAAYFCASSPGGGTYEQYFGPGTRLTVT.

This clone was counted between two and nine times. This chain uses TRBV28 with TRBJ1-1; D is unresolved. This CDR3 region has 11 residues. Germline-derived CDR1 and CDR2 are MDHEN and SYDVKM. V lost 7 bases and J lost 2, with 5 bases in between. DNA for the CDR3: TGTGCCAGCACGGTCAACACTGAAGCTTTCTTT. This gives the protein CASTVNTEAFF.

J is TRBJ2-7 and V is TRBV19; weak D call: TRBD2 (6 bases). Germline CDR1 LNHDA, CDR2 SQIVND (reference sequence). The V end lost 4 bases, the J end lost 3 bases, and 13 bases lay between the germline ends. The CDR3 totals 14 residues. CDR3 amino acids: CASSRDSGNYEQYF. The CDR3 nucleotides read TGTGCCAGTAGTAGAGATAGCGGAAACTACGAGCAGTACTTC.

This clone was observed a single time. V and J are TRBV10-3 and TRBJ2-5; TRBD1 matches at 9 bases. Germline CDR1 ENHRY, CDR2 SYGVKD. CDR3 length: 17 amino acids. V was clipped by 0 bases and J by 1 base; unmatched bases: 6. CDR3 protein: CAISESRDRVFQETQYF. The CDR3 coding sequence is TGTGCCATCAGTGAGTCAAGGGACAGGGTGTTCCAAGAGACCCAGTACTTC.

This clone was seen a handful of times. The chain has TRBV4-3 and TRBJ2-7, with a tentative D call TRBD1 (5 bases). The CDR3 runs to 13 residues. V shed 2 bases and J shed 3 bases, with 8 bases lying between them. Germline CDR1 and CDR2: LGHNA and YSLEER. CDR3 coding DNA: TGCGCCAGCAGCCAAAGGCAGGGCTACGAGCAGTACTTC. This encodes CASSQRQGYEQYF.

The chain couples TRBV19 to TRBJ2-7, with a weak D call TRBD1 (6 bases). CDR1 is LNHDA, CDR2 SQIVND, per germline (reference sequence). The CDR3 is 15 amino acids. Trimming pared 5 bases from V and 2 bases from J, leaving 16 bases between. The CDR3 reads CASSLTGNPTYEQYF. CDR3 sequence (DNA): TGTGCCAGTAGTCTAACAGGGAATCCAACCTACGAGCAGTACTTC.

V gene TRBV6-1 combines with J gene TRBJ2-1; 9 nucleotides agree with TRBD2. With 3 bases clipped from V and 3 bases from J, the junction kept 12 bases outside the gene matches. Looked up from germline, CDR1 is MNHNS and CDR2 is SASEGT. The CDR3 runs to 18 residues. CDR3 coding DNA: TGTGCCAGCAGTGACATGACTAGCGGAGTACCATTCTACAATGAGCAGTTCTTC. This encodes CASSDMTSGVPFYNEQFF.

The chain recombines TRBV6-1 with TRBJ2-2; 10 bases fit TRBD2. Losses at the gene ends were 5 bases for V and 5 bases for J; bases not matched to a gene: 5. Germline assignment: CDR1 MNHNS and CDR2 SASEGT. CDR3 size: 15 residues. The CDR3 loop is CASSPLAGVTGELFF. CDR3 sequence (DNA): TGTGCCAGCAGTCCCCTAGCGGGGGTAACCGGGGAGCTGTTTTTT.

V usage is TRBV5-4 and J usage is TRBJ2-3; TRBD1 might be the D (6 bases). The CDR3 length is 14 residues. Germline V gives CDR1 SGHNT, CDR2 YYREEE (reference sequence). Deletions cut 5 bases from V and 9 bases from J, with 19 bases between. DNA of the CDR3: TGTGCCAGCAGTCCGCTGAGGGACAAAGGGACGCAGTATTTT. This codes for CASSPLRDKGTQYF.

This chain joins TRBV28 and TRBJ2-2, with D maybe TRBD1 (6 bases). The germline V and J ends were trimmed by 9 bases and 1 base, with 12 bases remaining between them. The CDR3 sequence is 14 residues long. Germline CDR1 reads MDHEN; CDR2 reads SYDVKM. The CDR3 here is CASVTGLNTGELFF. The CDR3 bases are TGTGCCAGTGTTACAGGGTTGAACACCGGGGAGCTGTTTTTT.

This chain connects TRBV28 to TRBJ2-1, with D possibly TRBD2 on 5 matching bases. V lost 6 bases and J lost 4, with 13 bases in between. This CDR3 is built from 14 residues. Germline lookup yields CDR1 MDHEN and CDR2 SYDVKM. CDR3 bases: TGTGCCAGCAGCAAGCGGCCCAATTACAATGAGCAGTTCTTC. This codes for CASSKRPNYNEQFF.

The J gene is TRBJ2-7, the V gene TRBV7-9; TRBD1 matches at 8 bases. Germline trimming cut 5 bases from V and 0 bases from J; bases unmatched to any gene: 6. CDR1 is SEHNR, CDR2 FQNEAQ, per germline (reference sequence). The CDR3 length is 15 residues. The CDR3 nucleotides read TGTGCCAGCAGCGAATTGGACAGGGCCTCCTACGAGCAGTACTTC. The encoded protein is CASSELDRASYEQYF.

The CDR3 DNA reads as TGCGCCAGCAGCCAAGTATCAGGGAACTATGGCTACACCTTC. Its protein is CASSQVSGNYGYTF. This sequence joins TRBV4-3 and TRBJ1-2; D possibly corresponds to TRBD1 (5 bases). Germline CDR1 is LGHNA and CDR2 is YSLEER. CDR3 length: 14 residues. Trimming stripped 1 base from V and 2 bases from J, with 8 bases between.

V gene TRBV5-4 combines with J gene TRBJ2-1; 11 bases are shared with TRBD2. From germline, CDR1 is SGHNT and CDR2 YYREEE (reference sequence). This CDR3 spans 15 amino acids. V shed 4 bases, J shed 4 bases, and the junction held 4 bases outside the gene matches. The chain's CDR3 is CASSQRTSGYNEQFF. The CDR3 DNA follows: TGTGCCAGCAGCCAACGGACTAGCGGGTACAATGAGCAGTTCTTC.

This sequence joins TRBV28 and TRBJ1-6; a possible D gene is TRBD1 (6 bases). CDR3 length equals 16 residues. CDR1 is MDHEN and CDR2 is SYDVKM in the germline V gene. Trimming stripped 5 bases from V and 0 bases from J, with 11 bases between. The CDR3 bases are TGTGCCAGCAGTCCCGCACAGGGCTCCTATAATTCACCCCTCCACTTT. Translated, it gives CASSPAQGSYNSPLHF.

The J gene is TRBJ2-7, the V gene TRBV29-1; TRBD1 matches 7 bases. This CDR3 contains 11 residues. Trimming cost V 6 bases and J 4 bases; bases outside gene matches: 3. Germline assignment: CDR1 SQVTM and CDR2 ANQGSEA. CDR3 protein: CSVTGSYEQYF. The CDR3, as DNA: TGCAGCGTGACAGGGAGTTACGAGCAGTACTTC.

V gene TRBV7-9 combines with J gene TRBJ2-1, with TRBD1 as a possible D gene (5 bases). Germline-derived CDR1 and CDR2 are SEHNR and FQNEAQ (reference sequence). The CDR3 runs 15 residues. Trimming removed 2 bases from V and 0 bases from J, with 8 bases in between. The CDR3 DNA reads as TGTGCCAGCAGCTTAAGGGGTTACTCCTACAATGAGCAGTTCTTC. Translating it yields CASSLRGYSYNEQFF.